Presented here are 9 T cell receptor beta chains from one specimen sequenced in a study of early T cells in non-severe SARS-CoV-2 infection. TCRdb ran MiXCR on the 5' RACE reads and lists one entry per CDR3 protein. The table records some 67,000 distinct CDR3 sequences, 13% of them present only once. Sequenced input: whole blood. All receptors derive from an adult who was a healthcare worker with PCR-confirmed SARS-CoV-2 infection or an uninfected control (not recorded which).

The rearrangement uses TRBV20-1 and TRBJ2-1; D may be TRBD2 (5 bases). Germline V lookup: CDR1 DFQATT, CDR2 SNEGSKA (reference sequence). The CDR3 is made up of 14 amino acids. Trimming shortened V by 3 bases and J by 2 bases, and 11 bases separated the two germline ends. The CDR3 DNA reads TGCAGTGCTAGGGATACTAGGGCCTACAATGAGCAGTTCTTC. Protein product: CSARDTRAYNEQFF.

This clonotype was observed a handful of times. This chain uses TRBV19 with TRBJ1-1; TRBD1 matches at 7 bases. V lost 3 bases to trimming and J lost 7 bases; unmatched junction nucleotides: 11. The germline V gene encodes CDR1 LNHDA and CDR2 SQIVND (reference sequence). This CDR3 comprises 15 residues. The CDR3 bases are TGTGCCAGTAGTATTTTGGGGAGGTCAGGGGGTGAAGCTTTCTTT. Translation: CASSILGRSGGEAFF.

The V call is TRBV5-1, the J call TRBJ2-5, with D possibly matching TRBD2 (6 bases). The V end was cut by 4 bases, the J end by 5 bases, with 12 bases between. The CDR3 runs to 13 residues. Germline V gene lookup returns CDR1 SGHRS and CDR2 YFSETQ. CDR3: CASSPEGYETQYF. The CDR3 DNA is TGCGCCAGCAGCCCGGAGGGATACGAGACCCAGTACTTC.

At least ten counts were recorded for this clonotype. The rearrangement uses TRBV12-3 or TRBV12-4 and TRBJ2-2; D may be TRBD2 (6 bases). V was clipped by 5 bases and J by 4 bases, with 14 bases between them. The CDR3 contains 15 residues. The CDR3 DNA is TGTGCCAGCAGTGCCCCGGGGGAAAGCACCGGGGAGCTGTTTTTT. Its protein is CASSAPGESTGELFF.

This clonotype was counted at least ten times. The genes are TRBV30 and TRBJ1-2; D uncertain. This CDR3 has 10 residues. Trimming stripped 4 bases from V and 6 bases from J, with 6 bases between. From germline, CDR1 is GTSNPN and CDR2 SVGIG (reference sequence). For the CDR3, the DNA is TGTGCCTGGAAGGGAAATGGCTACACCTTC. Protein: CAWKGNGYTF.

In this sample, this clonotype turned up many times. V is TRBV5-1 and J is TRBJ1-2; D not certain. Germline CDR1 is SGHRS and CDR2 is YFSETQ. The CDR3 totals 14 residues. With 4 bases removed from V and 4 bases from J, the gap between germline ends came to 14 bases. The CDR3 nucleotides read TGCGCCAGCAGCCCCGATGCCCACCCCTATGGCTACACCTTC. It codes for CASSPDAHPYGYTF.

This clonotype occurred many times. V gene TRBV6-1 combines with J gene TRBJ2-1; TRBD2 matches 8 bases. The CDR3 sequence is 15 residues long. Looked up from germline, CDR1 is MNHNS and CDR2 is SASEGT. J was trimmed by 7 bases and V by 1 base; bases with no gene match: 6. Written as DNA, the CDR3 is TGTGCCAGCAGTGAAGATCCGGCGGGAGGTAATGAGCAGTTCTTC. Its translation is CASSEDPAGGNEQFF.

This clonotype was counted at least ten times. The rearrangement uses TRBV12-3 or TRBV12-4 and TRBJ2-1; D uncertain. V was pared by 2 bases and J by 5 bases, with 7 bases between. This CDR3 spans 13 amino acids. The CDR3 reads CASSLKIDNEQFF. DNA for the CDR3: TGTGCCAGCAGTTTAAAGATAGACAATGAGCAGTTCTTC.

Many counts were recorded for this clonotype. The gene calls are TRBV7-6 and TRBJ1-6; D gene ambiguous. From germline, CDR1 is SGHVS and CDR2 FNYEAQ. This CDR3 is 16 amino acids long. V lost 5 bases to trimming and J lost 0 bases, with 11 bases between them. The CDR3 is CASSRVINSYNSPLHF. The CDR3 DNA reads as TGTGCCAGCAGCCGAGTGATAAACTCCTATAATTCACCCCTCCACTTT.